These 3 T cell receptor beta chains were sequenced from one sample in a study of T-cell memory formation after mild COVID-19. TCRdb used MiXCR to reprocess the 5' RACE reads, holding one entry per CDR3 protein. The repertoire has approximately 500,000 distinct CDR3 sequences, 20% to 30% of them found once; the top ten carry under 15%. Input material: PBMCs or a T cell subset sorted from them (not recorded which). These receptors were obtained from an adult woman who had mild COVID-19 (a few samples of this study predate the infection). Cell type and time point are not known.

The chain joins TRBV24-1 to TRBJ2-7, with D perhaps TRBD1 (6 bases). Germline V gene data show CDR1 as KGHDR and CDR2 as SFDVKD. Trimming pared 3 bases from V and 2 bases from J, leaving 16 bases between. This CDR3 is built from 16 residues. CDR3 nucleotides: TGTGCCACCAGTGATCGGGACACCCGACGGACCTACGAGCAGTACTTC. Its protein is CATSDRDTRRTYEQYF.

Only a few counts were recorded for this clonotype. The V gene is TRBV5-4, the J gene TRBJ1-2; D is unclear. This CDR3 has 14 amino acids. V was pared by 1 base and J by 0 bases, with 7 bases between. CDR1 SGHNT and CDR2 YYREEE come from the germline V gene (reference sequence). The CDR3 is CASSLTAANYGYTF. The CDR3 nucleotides are TGTGCCAGCAGCTTGACAGCAGCTAACTATGGCTACACCTTC.

This clonotype has just a few counts. The chain combines TRBV7-9 with TRBJ1-1; 8 nucleotides line up with TRBD1. Germline lookup yields CDR1 SEHNR and CDR2 FQNEAQ (reference sequence). J gave up 7 bases and V 3 bases, and 4 bases lay outside the gene matches. This CDR3 region has 13 residues. CDR3 sequence reads: CASSLLGQGEAFF. CDR3 coding DNA: TGTGCCAGCAGCTTGCTTGGACAGGGTGAAGCTTTCTTT.